This TCR beta chain was recorded in a study of patients and donors after allogeneic stem cell transplantation. MiXCR, run by TCRdb on the RT-PCR reads, gives a single entry per CDR3 protein. The data contain about 960,000 distinct CDR3 sequences, around 17% of them singletons. The V gene end was trimmed by 1 base and the J gene end by 6 bases; junction bases not matched to a gene: 12. CDR1 is SGHTA and CDR2 is FQGNSA in the germline V gene. This CDR3 has 17 amino acids. This clonotype has just a few counts. This TCR derives from a human donor who was either an allogeneic HSCT recipient or a stem cell or donor lymphocyte infusion donor (not recorded which). It is not recorded whose cells these are; they may come from a transplant donor. The specimen sequenced was blood, either unsorted or a sorted T cell fraction (not recorded which). This sequence joins TRBV7-2 and TRBJ1-3; TRBD1 matches at 7 bases. CDR3 region: CASSLGAGQNYVNTIYF. CDR3 in DNA: TGTGCCAGCAGCTTAGGGGCGGGACAGAATTATGTAAACACCATATATTTT.